This T cell receptor beta chain comes out of a study of T cells in Graves' hyperthyroidism and ophthalmopathy (dated by TCRdb to about 2019). For the wider study: Peripheral blood was sampled at the time of initial diagnosis, prior to any treatment. To identify distinguishing TCR V-J signatures, a discovery cohort of roughly 100 patients was used, comprising 40 to 45 with Graves' ophthalmopathy and roughly 60 with stable Graves' hyperthyroidism. An independent validation cohort of under 20 hyperthyroidism patients and approximately 17 patients who later progressed to ophthalmopathy tested prospective prediction of ophthalmopathy. The approximately 100 discovery patients were divided at random into training and test sets in a 7:3 ratio. In about 6 Graves' hyperthyroidism patients, the study also compared T-cell repertoires from thyroid tissue with T-cell repertoires from blood. After sampling, hyperthyroidism patients received methimazole starting at 30 mg daily, and ophthalmopathy patients received high-dose intravenous methylprednisolone. TCR Vbeta CDR3 sequencing of 130 to 150 peripheral blood samples (fewer than 45 ophthalmopathy, roughly 74 hyperthyroidism and roughly 17 progressor patients) is reported in the paper. What the research found in general, with its limitations: Ophthalmopathy was separated from stable hyperthyroidism by a 13 V-J signature model, with just over 85% sensitivity and roughly 81% specificity obtained in cross-validation and 80%/75% obtained in testing. Sample size was not statistically predetermined, and investigators were not blinded to group allocation. Blood samples also contained most of the expanded thyroid clonotypes (frequency above 0.001), which suggests that blood repertoires may reflect thyroid immune responses. In validation, the model predicted progression to ophthalmopathy a median of roughly six months before onset, with over 60% sensitivity and roughly 72% specificity.

Amplification of TCR beta CDR3 regions was carried out from RNA transcripts. A first-round RT-PCR of the TCR CDR3 used the HTBI primer set with the Qiagen OneStep RT-PCR kit. Libraries were constructed in a second round of multiplex PCR, after which size selection and purification were performed. Sequencing of the libraries was done on an Illumina HiSeq2000 using paired-end 100 bp reads. On the study's bioinformatics: SOAPnuke was used to process the raw data, removing reads that contained adapters or uncalled bases, had a mean Phred below 15, or lacked an exact match to the constant primer or identifier. High-quality paired reads were merged using COPE v1.2.5, and each unique nucleotide sequence was defined as a clonotype. MiTCR v1.1 was used to align clonotypes to the IMGT TRBV, TRBD and TRBJ reference segments. The analysis was restricted to V-J combinations with a frequency above 0.0001, which together covered around 99% of the repertoires. A TCS score was defined as the ratio of F50 (clonal expansion) to E x V (chaos), with BLOSUM62-based TCRdist applied between CDR3 peptides within each V-J. Welch's t-statistics and random forest reduced around 520 V-J features to 13, which were used in a naive Bayes classifier (R e1071). TCRdb itself trimmed the public reads at Q25 with fastp, ran MiXCR and retained productive beta chains. Under each unique CDR3 protein, matching rows form one entry showing the most common genes and DNA. The V and J calls come from TCRdb's annotation, not from the publication. Present in this sample are about 700,000 distinct CDR3 sequences, around 15% of which were seen just once. The ten top clones hold roughly 10% of the sample.

Stable Graves' hyperthyroidism was defined as the absence of progression to ophthalmopathy over 18 months of follow-up. Hyperthyroidism patients were newly diagnosed, with disease duration under 2 months, and aged 18 to 65 years. Patients with uncontrolled infections, other autoimmune diseases, pregnancy or lactation were excluded. Diagnoses relied on clinical symptoms, serum thyroxine and TRAb, thyroid ultrasound and orbital computed tomography. PBMCs were isolated from about 10 ml of fresh peripheral blood by Ficoll-Paque density gradient centrifugation. Total RNA was extracted with Trizol reagent, and quality was checked on an Agilent 2100 Bioanalyzer. Many counts were recorded for this clonotype. Its antigen remains undetermined. There are no base qualities to consult, and no much larger clone falls within one base. Sequences SNHLY (CDR1) and FYNNEI (CDR2) are obtained from the germline V gene. V is clipped by 2 bases and J by 1 base, and the sequence between their germline boundaries is 8 bases long. Its CDR3 holds 14 amino acids, cysteine through phenylalanine. The only DNA kept is the CDR3, 42 bases in frame from the first base.

The sequenced sample consisted of blood. This sequence originates from a woman younger than 35 with Graves' hyperthyroidism. This chain joins TRBV2 to TRBJ2-5; the D gene is unclear. The CDR3 amino acid sequence is: CASSEYPPQETQYF. The DNA reads TGTGCCAGCAGTGAATACCCCCCCCAAGAGACCCAGTACTTC.